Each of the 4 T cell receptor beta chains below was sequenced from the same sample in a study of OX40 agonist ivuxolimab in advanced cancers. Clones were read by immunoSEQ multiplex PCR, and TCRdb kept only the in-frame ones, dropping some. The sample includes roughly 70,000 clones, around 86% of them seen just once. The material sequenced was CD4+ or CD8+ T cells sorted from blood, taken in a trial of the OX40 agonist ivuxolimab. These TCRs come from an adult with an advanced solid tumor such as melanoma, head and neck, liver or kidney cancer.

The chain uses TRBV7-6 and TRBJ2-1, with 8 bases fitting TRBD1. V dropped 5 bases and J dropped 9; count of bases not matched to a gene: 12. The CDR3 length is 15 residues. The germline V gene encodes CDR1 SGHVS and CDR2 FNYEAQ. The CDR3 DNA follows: TGTGCCAGCAGCCAAGGACAGGGTGGGAGCGGTGAGCAGTTCTTC. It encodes CASSQGQGGSGEQFF.

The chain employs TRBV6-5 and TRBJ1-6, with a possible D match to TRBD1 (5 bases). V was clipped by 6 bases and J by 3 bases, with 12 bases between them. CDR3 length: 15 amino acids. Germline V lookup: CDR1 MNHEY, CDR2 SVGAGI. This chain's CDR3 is CASRTDFDYNSPLHF. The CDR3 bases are TGTGCCAGCAGGACAGATTTTGACTATAATTCACCCCTCCACTTT.

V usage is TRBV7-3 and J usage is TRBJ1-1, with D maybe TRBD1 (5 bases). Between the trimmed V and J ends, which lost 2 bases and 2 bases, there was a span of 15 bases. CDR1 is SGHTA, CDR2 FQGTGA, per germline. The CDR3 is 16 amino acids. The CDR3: CASSLRPRQTNTEAFF. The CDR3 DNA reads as TGTGCCAGCAGCTTACGGCCTCGACAGACTAACACTGAAGCTTTCTTT.

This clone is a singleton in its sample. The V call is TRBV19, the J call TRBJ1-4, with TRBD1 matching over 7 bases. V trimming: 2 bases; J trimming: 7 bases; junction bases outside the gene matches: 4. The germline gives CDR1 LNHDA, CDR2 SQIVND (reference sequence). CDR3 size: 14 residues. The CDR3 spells CASSISGTVEKLFF. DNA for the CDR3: TGTGCCAGTAGTATATCCGGGACAGTTGAAAAACTGTTTTTT.